The entry below gives a single TCR beta chain sequence along with its context. In the original analysis: By means of reference gene primer amplification, nucleated cell counts were estimated. Method: immunoSEQ multiplex PCR; TCRdb's copy keeps in-frame clones and lacks some. Clone size and the V and J calls come from that table; the DNA yielded D and trimming. Among 200,000 to 250,000 clones listed, roughly 84% were seen once. The CDR3 runs to 14 residues. J lost 3 bases, V lost 4 bases, and 4 bases had no gene match. CDR1 and CDR2 (germline): SGHRS, YFSETQ. These data originate in a study of blood T cell repertoires in COVID-19. The overall study: COVID-19 samples, acute and convalescent, were from the United States, Italy and Spain. Sample material is recorded as cDNA or gDNA derived from T cells, B-cell-depleted T cells, or PBMCs.

Sequenced input: peripheral blood. The chain links TRBV5-1 to TRBJ2-5, with 9 nucleotides matching TRBD1. The receptor was derived from a man between 50 and 59 years old with active or convalescent COVID-19. DNA for the CDR3: TGCGCCAGCAGCCCCTGGGACAGGGAAGAGACCCAGTACTTC. It specifies CASSPWDREETQYF.